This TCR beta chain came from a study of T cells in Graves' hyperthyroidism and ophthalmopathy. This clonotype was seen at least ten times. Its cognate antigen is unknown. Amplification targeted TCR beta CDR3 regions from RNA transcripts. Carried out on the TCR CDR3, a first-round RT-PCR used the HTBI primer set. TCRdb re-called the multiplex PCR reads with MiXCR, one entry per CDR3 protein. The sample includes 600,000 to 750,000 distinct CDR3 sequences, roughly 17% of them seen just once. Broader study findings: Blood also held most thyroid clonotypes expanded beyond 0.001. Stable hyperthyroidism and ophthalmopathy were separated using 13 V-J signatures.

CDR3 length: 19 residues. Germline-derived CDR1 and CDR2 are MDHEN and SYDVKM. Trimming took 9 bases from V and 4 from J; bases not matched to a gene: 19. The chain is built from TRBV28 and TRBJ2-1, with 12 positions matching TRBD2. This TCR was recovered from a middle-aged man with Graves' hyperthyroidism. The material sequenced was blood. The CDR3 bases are TGTGCCAGTATCGGACTAGCGGGGAAGGTGGGAAAGAAGTACAATGAGCAGTTCTTC. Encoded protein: CASIGLAGKVGKKYNEQFF.